The clone carrying this TCR beta chain turned up a few times. Antigen specificity is unknown. This entry comes from a study of PD-L1 blockade in urothelial cancer. Time point denoted: pretreatment peripheral blood. Patients in the study were battling locally advanced or metastatic urothelial carcinoma. This CDR3 region has 16 residues. Looked up from germline, CDR1 is SGHVS and CDR2 is FNYEAQ. Trimming cost V 5 bases and J 0 bases, with 15 bases left between them. Assay: immunoSEQ multiplex PCR; the TCRdb copy retains only in-frame clones and omits some. The sample lists under 95,000 clones, 84% occurring once. Study findings and constraints: Better survival was forecast by a pretreatment blood TCR clonality below the median.

The origin of this receptor is a man between 60 and 75 years old with urothelial cancer. Source: PBMCs, taken around atezolizumab (anti-PD-L1) treatment. V and J are TRBV7-6 and TRBJ2-3, with unresolved D. The CDR3 protein is CASSRAGALSTDTQYF. In DNA, the CDR3 is TGTGCCAGCAGCCGCGCCGGAGCGTTAAGCACAGATACGCAGTATTTT.